This T cell receptor beta chain is drawn from a study of cytomegalovirus exposure and HLA in healthy donors. The study's findings and limits: Reported results showed that the classifier diagnosed cytomegalovirus status with high specificity and sensitivity. Many donors shared some public TCRs, even though most TCR sequences were rare.

The CDR3 sequence is 15 residues long. Germline assignment: CDR1 SGHDN and CDR2 FVKESK. V dropped 5 bases and J dropped 7; count of bases not matched to a gene: 10. TCRdb keeps only in-frame clones here, not all; method: immunoSEQ multiplex PCR. There are about 140,000 clones in the sample; about 95% occur only once, and approximately 1.8% lies in the top ten. Concerning this clone: Its antigen is undetermined.

The sequence was obtained from a young man in good health and CMV-seropositive. The chain links TRBV14 to TRBJ2-4, with 8 bases fitting TRBD1. The sequencing sample was made of PBMCs. CDR3 in amino acids: CASSFSAGGLNIQYF. CDR3 coding DNA: TGTGCCAGCAGCTTTTCGGCAGGGGGCCTTAACATTCAGTACTTC.